The clone carrying this T cell receptor (delta chain) occurred a few times. The source of the sample is a study of gamma-delta chains in newborns, infants, children. At the level of the study: Innate gammadelta T cells reportedly expand polyclonally right after birth, driven by microbial exposure, per the title.

TCRdb re-called the reads using CATT. Of some 10,000 delta-chain clones in the sample, about 10% are singletons; the top ten hold 3.5% to 4.5%. V shed 0 bases, J shed 3 bases, and the junction held 12 bases outside the gene matches. The CDR3 has 18 amino acids. CDR1 GEAIGNYY and CDR2 EKD come from the germline V gene. This chain joins TRDV2 and TRDJ1; 10 nucleotides line up with TRDD3. This clonotype originated in a child who was a newborn, infant or young child, either healthy, febrile or measles-vaccinated (not recorded which). What was sequenced was blood. Written as DNA, the CDR3 is TGTGCCTGTGACACCGTAGGGGGCTGGGGGATATCGCCCGATAAACTCATCTTT. This gives the protein CACDTVGGWGISPDKLIF.